What follows describes a single T cell receptor (beta chain). Its antigen is undetermined. This sample stems from a study of cytomegalovirus exposure and HLA in healthy donors. The wider study: A preliminary data release comprised about 85 million unique TCRs obtained from HLA-typed donors. General study points: Donors belonging to an Asian-associated ancestry cluster reportedly showed fewer N-insertions in productive TCRs than the 666-donor mean, according to what a later analysis found. The study put 150 to 200 TCR beta chains on its list as cytomegalovirus-associated.

The donors, nominally healthy at sampling, likely had unrecorded immune exposures. The PCR made use of 60 Vbeta and 13 Jbeta primers. The method was immunoSEQ multiplex PCR; TCRdb's version includes in-frame clones alone and lacks a portion of them. Counted here are 120,000 to 150,000 clones, about 80% occurring once; the ten biggest clones make up roughly 0.68%. This CDR3 has 15 amino acids. Germline V gives CDR1 SQVTM, CDR2 ANQGSEA. The ends were cut back, 1 base at V and 4 bases at J, with 16 bases in the middle. This receptor was identified in a male donor in good health and CMV-seronegative. The chain combines TRBV29-1 with TRBJ1-2; D call uncertain. Sequenced material: PBMCs. CDR3 sequence: CSVEGDPNRAYGYTF. For the CDR3, the DNA is TGCAGCGTTGAAGGAGATCCCAACCGTGCCTATGGCTACACCTTC.